The source of this TCR beta chain is a study of graft-versus-host responses after intestinal transplantation. Study context: Once they had received anti-thymocyte globulin induction, all recipients took tacrolimus and steroids for about three years. The study's findings and limits: Some GvH clones appeared in ileal mucosa or blood before recipient bone marrow.

The data were produced by immunoSEQ multiplex PCR, yet TCRdb's version contains in-frame clones alone and is incomplete. The table records approximately 88,000 clones, roughly 90% of them present only once. The V gene lost 6 bases and the J gene lost 4 bases, with 10 bases spanning the gap. The CDR3 is 13 amino acids. The germline V gene encodes CDR1 MNHNS and CDR2 SASEGT. This clone came up once. The antigen is undetermined. The chain recombines TRBV6-1 with TRBJ1-3; no reliable D call. The sequence came from a human donor who received an intestinal transplant. The sequencing used unstimulated CD4+ T cells sorted from spleen or lymph node cells, collected before intestinal transplant. The CDR3 loop reads CASRPGSGNTIYF. CDR3 in DNA: TGTGCCAGCAGGCCGGGGAGCGGAAACACCATATATTTT.